This TCR beta chain was observed in a study of CD8+ T cells in alopecia areata. Overall study context: Each day, treated patients took oral tofacitinib twice, at 5 to 10 mg per dose. Study-wide points: The study also sequences resident alphabeta T cells of normal skin in scalp samples.

This clone showed up just a few times. The antigen remains unidentified. Isolated RNA was reverse transcribed into cDNA used as the sequencing template. Generated by immunoSEQ multiplex PCR, the TCRdb table keeps only in-frame clones and is missing some. The sample has around 120,000 clones; over 60% are singletons. The CDR3 contains 16 residues. Germline V gene data show CDR1 as SGHRS and CDR2 as YFSETQ. Unmatched junction bases numbered 6, after V lost 4 bases and J lost 4 bases. Indicated treatment: oral pan-JAK inhibitor, 5-10 mg twice daily. This receptor was obtained from a human donor with alopecia areata. V gene TRBV5-1 combines with J gene TRBJ2-5; 14 bases map to TRBD2. The sample in question was CD4+ T cells sorted from blood, obtained at week 4, from a patient treated with tofacitinib. The CDR3 protein is CASSKGLAGAGETQYF. The CDR3 nucleotides are TGCGCCAGCAGCAAGGGACTAGCGGGAGCTGGAGAGACCCAGTACTTC.